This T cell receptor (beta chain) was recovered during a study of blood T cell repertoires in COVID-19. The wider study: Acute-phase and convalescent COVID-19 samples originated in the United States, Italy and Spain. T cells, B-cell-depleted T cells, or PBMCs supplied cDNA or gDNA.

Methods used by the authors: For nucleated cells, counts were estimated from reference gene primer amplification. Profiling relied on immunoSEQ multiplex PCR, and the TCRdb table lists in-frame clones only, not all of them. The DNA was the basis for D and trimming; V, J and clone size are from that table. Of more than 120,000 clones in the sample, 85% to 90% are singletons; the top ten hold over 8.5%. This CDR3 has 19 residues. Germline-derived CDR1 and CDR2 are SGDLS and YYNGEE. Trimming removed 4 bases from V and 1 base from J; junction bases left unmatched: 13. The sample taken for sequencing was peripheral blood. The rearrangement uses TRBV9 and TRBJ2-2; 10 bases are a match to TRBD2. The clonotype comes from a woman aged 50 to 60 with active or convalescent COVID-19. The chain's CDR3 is CASSLGTSAQTGNTGELFF. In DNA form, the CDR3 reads TGTGCCAGCAGCCTGGGGACTAGCGCCCAAACCGGGAACACCGGGGAGCTGTTTTTT.